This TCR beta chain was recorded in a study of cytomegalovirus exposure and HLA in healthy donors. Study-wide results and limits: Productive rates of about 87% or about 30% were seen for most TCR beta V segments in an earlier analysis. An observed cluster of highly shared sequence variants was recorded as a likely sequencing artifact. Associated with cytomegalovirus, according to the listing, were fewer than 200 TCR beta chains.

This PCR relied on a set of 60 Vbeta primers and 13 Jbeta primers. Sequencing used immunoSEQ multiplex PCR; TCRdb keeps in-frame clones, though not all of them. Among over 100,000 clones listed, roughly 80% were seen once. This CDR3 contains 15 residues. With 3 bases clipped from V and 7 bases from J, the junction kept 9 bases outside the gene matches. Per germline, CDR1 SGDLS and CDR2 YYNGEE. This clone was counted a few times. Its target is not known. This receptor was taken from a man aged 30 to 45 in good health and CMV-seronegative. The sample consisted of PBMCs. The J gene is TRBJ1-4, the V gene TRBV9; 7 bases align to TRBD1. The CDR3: CASSASYRGIEKLFF. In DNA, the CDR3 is TGTGCCAGCAGCGCCTCGTACAGGGGAATTGAAAAACTGTTTTTT.